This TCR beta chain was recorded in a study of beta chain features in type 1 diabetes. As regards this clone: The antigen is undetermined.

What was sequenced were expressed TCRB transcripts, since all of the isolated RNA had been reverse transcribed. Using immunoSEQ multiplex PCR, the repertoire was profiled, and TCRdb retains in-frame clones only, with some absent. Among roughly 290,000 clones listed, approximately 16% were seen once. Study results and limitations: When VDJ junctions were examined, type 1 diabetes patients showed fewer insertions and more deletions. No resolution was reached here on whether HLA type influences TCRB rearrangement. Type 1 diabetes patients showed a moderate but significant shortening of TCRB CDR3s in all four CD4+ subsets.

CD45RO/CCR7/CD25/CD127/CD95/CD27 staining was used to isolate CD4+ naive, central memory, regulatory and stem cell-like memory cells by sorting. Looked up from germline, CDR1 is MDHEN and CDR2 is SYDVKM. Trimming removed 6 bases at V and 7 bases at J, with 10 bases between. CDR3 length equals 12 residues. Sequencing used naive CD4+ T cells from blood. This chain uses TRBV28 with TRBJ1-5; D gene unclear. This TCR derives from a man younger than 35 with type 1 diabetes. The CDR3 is CASRDQRQPQHF. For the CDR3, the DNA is TGTGCCAGCAGAGATCAACGGCAGCCCCAGCATTTT.